A single sample is the source of the 22 T cell receptor beta chains below, sequenced in a study of cytomegalovirus exposure and HLA in healthy donors. Primers for the PCR totalled 60 Vbeta and 13 Jbeta. Clones were read by immunoSEQ multiplex PCR, and TCRdb kept only the in-frame ones, dropping some. The sample lists about 210,000 clones, 65% to 90% occurring once. The sequenced sample consisted of PBMCs. Receptors were obtained from a woman aged 25 to 39 in good health and CMV-seronegative.

The V and J genes are TRBV9 and TRBJ2-7; 7 bases are shared with TRBD1. This CDR3 has 13 residues. Germline values: CDR1 SGDLS, CDR2 YYNGEE. V gave up 3 bases and J gave up 6 bases; unmatched junction bases: 6. CDR3 sequence: CASSGGQVGEQYF. The DNA of the CDR3 is TGTGCCAGCAGCGGAGGACAGGTAGGCGAGCAGTACTTC.

The chain uses TRBV10-3 and TRBJ2-5; 12 nucleotides align to TRBD2. The CDR3 totals 15 residues. V was clipped by 3 bases and J by 2 bases; unmatched bases: 1. Germline values: CDR1 ENHRY, CDR2 SYGVKD. This chain's CDR3 is CAISETSGGQETQYF. The CDR3 nucleotides read TGTGCCATCAGTGAAACTAGCGGGGGGCAAGAGACCCAGTACTTC.

This clone was picked up a small number of times. This chain connects TRBV6-6 to TRBJ2-7; 9 bases agree with TRBD1. The germline gives CDR1 MNHNY, CDR2 SVGAGI (reference sequence). This CDR3 contains 13 residues. Trimming at V came to 8 bases and at J to 0 bases, leaving 2 bases not matched to a gene. In DNA form, the CDR3 reads TGTGCCAGCGGGGACAGGGCCTCCTACGAGCAGTACTTC. This codes for CASGDRASYEQYF.

The J gene is TRBJ2-7, the V gene TRBV18; tentative D call: TRBD2 (5 bases). V was shortened by 2 bases and J by 5 bases, with 13 bases between the two germline ends. CDR3 length equals 14 residues. Germline lookup yields CDR1 KGHSH and CDR2 LQKENI. The CDR3 nucleotides read TGTGCCAGCTCACCAGGGAGCAATAGGCACGAGCAGTACTTC. Protein: CASSPGSNRHEQYF.

This clone was counted a single time. The V and J genes are TRBV9 and TRBJ2-7; 9 bases align to TRBD2. The V segment lost 0 bases and the J segment 6 bases; nucleotides outside the gene matches: 4. This CDR3 contains 14 residues. CDR1 and CDR2 from the germline V gene are SGDLS and YYNGEE. The CDR3 bases are TGTGCCAGCAGCGTAGGGGTAGCGGGGGCCGAGCAGTACTTC. This encodes CASSVGVAGAEQYF.

The V gene is TRBV5-1, the J gene TRBJ2-1; 9 bases are a match to TRBD1. The CDR3 length is 15 residues. Trimming cost V 3 bases and J 6 bases; bases outside gene matches: 7. Germline loops: CDR1 SGHRS, CDR2 YFSETQ. The CDR3 sequence is CASSSEWTGANEQFF. DNA for the CDR3: TGCGCCAGCAGCTCCGAATGGACAGGGGCCAATGAGCAGTTCTTC.

This chain links TRBV10-3 with TRBJ2-1; 12 nucleotides agree with TRBD1. V shed 9 bases and J 0 bases; nucleotides not matched to a gene: 12. Germline assignment: CDR1 ENHRY and CDR2 SYGVKD. This CDR3 is built from 18 residues. DNA for the CDR3: TGTGCCATTAAAGGGACAGGGGGCCCTACCAGCTCCTACAATGAGCAGTTCTTC. This encodes CAIKGTGGPTSSYNEQFF.

The V and J genes are TRBV25-1 and TRBJ1-1, with D perhaps TRBD1 (5 bases). The length of the CDR3 is 13 residues. V lost 9 bases and J 0 bases, leaving 11 bases between the germline ends. Germline V gene data show CDR1 as MGHDK and CDR2 as SYGVNS. The CDR3 spells CARGGILNTEAFF. In nucleotides, the CDR3 is TGTGCCAGGGGGGGGATACTGAACACTGAAGCTTTCTTT.

This rearrangement joins TRBV29-1 to TRBJ2-5, with 14 bases lining up with TRBD2. The CDR3 loop spans 15 amino acids. With V trimmed by 7 bases and J by 2 bases, 6 bases remained unmatched. In germline, CDR1 is SQVTM, CDR2 ANQGSEA. In nucleotides, the CDR3 is TGCAGCGCCACCAGACTAGCGGGAGGGCAAGAGACCCAGTACTTC. It codes for CSATRLAGGQETQYF.

The genes are TRBV7-3 and TRBJ1-2, with D perhaps TRBD1 (6 bases). Germline loops: CDR1 SGHTA, CDR2 FQGTGA. This CDR3 has 15 residues. Trimming stripped 2 bases from V and 8 bases from J, with 18 bases between. The chain's CDR3 is CASSLDAGEPRGYTF. CDR3 DNA sequence: TGTGCCAGCAGCTTAGACGCAGGGGAACCGAGAGGCTACACCTTC.

V and J are TRBV7-6 and TRBJ2-5; TRBD1 might be the D (5 bases). Germline V gene data show CDR1 as SGHVS and CDR2 as FNYEAQ. This CDR3 is 15 amino acids long. Deletions cut 5 bases from V and 5 bases from J, with 18 bases between. CDR3: CASSLRTSFGETQYF. DNA of the CDR3: TGTGCCAGCAGCCTCAGGACATCCTTCGGGGAGACCCAGTACTTC.

V is TRBV6-1 and J is TRBJ2-1; 11 nucleotides line up with TRBD2. CDR3 size: 18 residues. Germline trimming cut 3 bases from V and 0 bases from J; bases unmatched to any gene: 7. The V gene's germline CDR1 is MNHNS and CDR2 SASEGT. The CDR3 is CASSEWLAGGISYNEQFF. CDR3 sequence (DNA): TGTGCCAGCAGTGAGTGGCTAGCGGGAGGAATCTCCTACAATGAGCAGTTCTTC.

CDR3 bases: TGTGCCAGCACACGGGACAGGGATCTGGTCGAGCAGTACTTC. This translates into CASTRDRDLVEQYF. The chain employs TRBV6-6 and TRBJ2-7; 9 nucleotides agree with TRBD1. CDR3 length equals 14 residues. V lost 7 bases and J lost 6; bases outside the gene matches: 10. Germline V lookup: CDR1 MNHNY, CDR2 SVGAGI (reference sequence).

J is TRBJ2-1 and V is TRBV5-6, with D unclear. Trimming shortened V by 0 bases and J by 8 bases, and 3 bases separated the two germline ends. CDR3 length: 11 residues. Germline V gives CDR1 SGHDT, CDR2 YYEEEE. The CDR3 bases are TGTGCCAGCAGCTTGGACTATGAGCAGTTCTTC. This codes for CASSLDYEQFF.

The chain has TRBV27 and TRBJ2-7; D call uncertain. There are 13 residues in the CDR3. Germline V gene sequence: CDR1 MNHEY, CDR2 SMNVEV (reference sequence). V was trimmed by 5 bases and J by 4 bases, leaving 12 bases between them. Here the CDR3 reads CASSLGSYYEQYF. In DNA form, the CDR3 reads TGTGCCAGCAGTCTAGGCTCGTATTACGAGCAGTACTTC.

This clone was recorded once. J is TRBJ2-7 and V is TRBV6-5, with 7 bases aligning to TRBD1. With 4 bases clipped from V and 2 bases from J, the junction kept 5 bases outside the gene matches. The CDR3 has 14 residues. Germline lookup yields CDR1 MNHEY and CDR2 SVGAGI. The CDR3 DNA sequence: TGTGCCAGCAGTTCAAGGGGGCTTCCCTACGAGCAGTACTTC. Translated, it gives CASSSRGLPYEQYF.

This chain uses TRBV5-1 with TRBJ2-1; 7 bases are shared with TRBD1. CDR1 is SGHRS and CDR2 is YFSETQ in the germline V gene. This CDR3 is built from 16 residues. J was trimmed by 4 bases and V by 4 bases; bases with no gene match: 11. CDR3 residues: CASSMGDRSLYNEQFF. CDR3 sequence (DNA): TGCGCCAGCAGCATGGGGGACAGATCCTTATACAATGAGCAGTTCTTC.

The rearrangement uses TRBV10-3 and TRBJ2-5; 9 positions match TRBD2. Germline assignment: CDR1 ENHRY and CDR2 SYGVKD. This CDR3 region has 16 residues. The V segment lost 0 bases and the J segment 5 bases; nucleotides outside the gene matches: 7. CDR3 nucleotides: TGTGCCATCAGTGAGTCGGGCGGGGGGGCGGCCGAGACCCAGTACTTC. It encodes CAISESGGGAAETQYF.

The rearrangement links TRBV9 to TRBJ1-5; no reliable D call. The CDR3 runs to 14 residues. CDR1 is SGDLS and CDR2 is YYNGEE in the germline V gene. The V end was cut by 2 bases, the J end by 5 bases, with 11 bases between. The CDR3 DNA reads as TGTGCCAGCAGCGTTAGTCCGGGAGATCAGCCCCAGCATTTT. Protein: CASSVSPGDQPQHF.

This clone was recorded once. This chain links TRBV5-6 with TRBJ2-7, with D possibly being TRBD1 (5 bases). The germline CDR1 and CDR2 sequences are SGHDT and YYEEEE. Trimming removed 0 bases from V and 3 bases from J, with 13 bases in between. The CDR3 runs to 15 residues. The CDR3 is CASSLGGRWDYEQYF. CDR3 bases: TGTGCCAGCAGCTTGGGGGGCCGCTGGGACTACGAGCAGTACTTC.

The chain carries TRBV19 and TRBJ2-4; maybe TRBD2 (6 bases). The CDR3 extends over 13 amino acids. V was trimmed by 1 base and J by 5 bases, leaving 6 bases between them. Germline assignment: CDR1 LNHDA and CDR2 SQIVND (reference sequence). Here the CDR3 DNA reads TGTGCCAGTAGTATAGGACTAGAAAACATTCAGTACTTC. Translated: CASSIGLENIQYF.

This clone was counted once. The genes are TRBV5-6 and TRBJ2-7; possible D gene TRBD2, 5 bases. CDR3 length: 13 amino acids. V was cut by 2 bases and J by 4 bases, with 10 bases left in between. Germline V lookup: CDR1 SGHDT, CDR2 YYEEEE. This CDR3 reads CASSLAADYEQYF. The CDR3 bases are TGTGCCAGCAGCTTAGCGGCCGATTACGAGCAGTACTTC.